This T cell receptor (beta chain) stems from a study of T cell responses to AZD1222 COVID-19 vaccine (dated by TCRdb to about 2021). Turning to the overall study: AZD1222 recipients with second doses at about 4 weeks or about 12 weeks were pooled, because spike-specific TCR depth and breadth did not differ between schedules. A total of 230 to 250 trial participants underwent TCR sequencing, of whom about 210 had received two doses of AZD1222 and 26 had received two doses of the MenACWY control vaccine. Enrollment into the trials was organized by age into subgroups of 18-55, 56-69 and 70-plus years, and those subgroups contained approximately 160, 26 and 62 TCR-sequenced participants, respectively. The paper's findings and limits, for the study overall: The 56-69-year group was small, and its depth increase did not reach significance, likely because of low power. Most participants were white British and females outnumbered males, and the authors suggested that clonal diversity may have been underestimated. After two AZD1222 doses, both the breadth and the depth of spike-specific TCRs were significantly higher than at day 0 and than in MenACWY recipients. CD4 TCRs associated with the vaccine covered the entire spike protein, and the dominant responses were in regions 160-218 and 743-854. Epitopes outside the regions mutated in the B.1.351 and B.1.1.7 variants were reportedly recognized by nearly half of the unique spike-specific TCRs. Conclusions about previously exposed vaccinees are limited because only five to seven AZD1222 recipients were SARS-CoV-2 seropositive at baseline. Because no samples from the day 14 peak response were available, repertoires could be characterized only after the peak T cell response.

The CDR3 regions of human TCRbeta chains were analyzed by immunosequencing. On the study's bioinformatics: Repertoire TCRs were matched against a reference library of SARS-CoV-2-specific TCRs generated with the MIRA antigen-specificity platform. Breadth meant the fraction of unique TCRs that were SARS-CoV-2-associated, whereas depth meant the fraction of total T cells that were SARS-CoV-2-associated. Using the MIRA data, each spike-specific TCR was assigned both to the spike region to which the TCR was reactive and to a CD4 or CD8 class. Log10-transformed breadth and depth values were compared by one-way ANOVA with Sidak's multiple comparisons tests. The table comes from immuneACCESS by way of TCRdb, which keeps in-frame sequences with V and J called. Part of the clones is missing from these tables; in studies checked, under half for an unresolved V gene and the rest for unknown reasons. V and J calls and clone size are given by that table; D and trimming were obtained from the DNA. The sample contains about 150,000 clones, roughly 87% of them found a single time. About 2.8% of the sample rests with the top ten.

In regard to this clone: Its antigen is unknown. Per-base qualities were not stored, and no clone one base away is much larger.

The time point tag for this specimen amounts to: baseline before first vaccination. The vaccinee samples were drawn from two UK trials, COV001 and COV002, one of which was a single-blind randomized controlled phase 2/3 trial testing AZD1222 (ChAdOx1 nCoV-19) in healthy adults. For TCRbeta chain sequencing, PBMC samples from trial participants were taken at day 0 and at day 28 after the second dose. The CDR1 and CDR2 encoded by the germline V gene are SGHTA and FQGTGA. Spanning cysteine to phenylalanine, the CDR3 consists of 16 amino acids. Only the CDR3 portion is preserved as DNA: 48 bases, with reading frame beginning at the first base. After removal of 4 bases from V and 6 bases from J, the junction retains 6 bases not matched to a gene.

The sequencing here drew on peripheral blood, taken on day 0 of AZD1222 vaccination. The chain is assembled from TRBV7-3 and TRBJ2-2, with 12 bases in between that match TRBD2. The TCR originated in an adult in good health. The nucleotides read TGTGCCAGCAGCTCCCCTAGCGGGAGGGGGGCCGGGGAGCTGTTTTTT. Its protein is CASSSPSGRGAGELFF.